What follows are 9 T cell receptor beta chains derived from one specimen sequenced in a study of shared clonotypes between healthy human individuals. Data came from immunoSEQ multiplex PCR; TCRdb stores just in-frame clones and leaves some out. Of millions of clones in the sample, 90% to 95% were seen once. Sequenced sample: naive CD4+ T cells sorted from blood. Subset indicated: CD45RA+ positively selected. The receptors were sampled from a man in his late teens or twenties in good health.

The V gene is TRBV30, the J gene TRBJ1-2; 9 bases line up with TRBD1. Germline V gene data show CDR1 as GTSNPN and CDR2 as SVGIG (reference sequence). There are 15 residues in the CDR3. V shed 4 bases and J 4 bases; nucleotides not matched to a gene: 10. The chain's CDR3 is CAWTPRDRGSYGYTF. The CDR3 DNA follows: TGTGCCTGGACCCCCCGAGACAGGGGGAGCTATGGCTACACCTTC.

With respect to this clone: This same CDR3 is encoded by further DNA sequences in the sample. The chain combines TRBV5-1 with TRBJ2-3; D may be TRBD1 (6 bases). The CDR3 has 14 residues. V was pared by 0 bases and J by 4 bases, with 9 bases between. Germline CDR1 reads SGHRS; CDR2 reads YFSETQ. The CDR3, as DNA: TGCGCCAGCAGCTTGGGGCAGGGGCCAGATACGCAGTATTTT. Amino acids: CASSLGQGPDTQYF.

This sequence joins TRBV7-2 and TRBJ1-3; tentatively, D is TRBD1 (6 bases). From germline, CDR1 is SGHTA and CDR2 FQGNSA. V lost 7 bases to trimming and J lost 0 bases, with 25 bases between them. This CDR3 is 19 amino acids long. CDR3 nucleotides: TGTGCCAGCACCCTAAATCTCCTTGCTAAAGGGGGCTCTGGAAACACCATATATTTT. Amino acids: CASTLNLLAKGGSGNTIYF. Supplemented by reference TRBV7-2 and TRBJ1-3, the full variable domain reads GAGVSQSPSNKVTEKGKDVELRCDPISGHTALYWYRQSLGQGLEFLIYFQGNSAPDKSGLPSDRFSAERTGGSVSTLTIQRTQQEDSAVYLCASTLNLLAKGGSGNTIYFGEGSWLTVV.

V is TRBV7-8 and J is TRBJ2-7; 9 bases match TRBD2. Per the germline V gene, CDR1 is SGHVS and CDR2 is FQNEAQ. V lost 5 bases, J lost 3 bases, and 5 bases stayed unmatched. This CDR3 region has 14 residues. This chain's CDR3 is CASSPREGRYEQYF. The CDR3, as DNA: TGTGCCAGCAGCCCGCGGGAGGGCCGCTACGAGCAGTACTTC.

This chain uses TRBV19 with TRBJ2-1, with 8 bases fitting TRBD2. This CDR3 contains 15 residues. CDR1 LNHDA and CDR2 SQIVND come from the germline V gene (reference sequence). V dropped 5 bases and J dropped 8; count of bases not matched to a gene: 11. The CDR3 protein is CASSFLAGGVDEQFF. The DNA for the CDR3 is TGTGCCAGTAGTTTCCTAGCGGGCGGAGTCGATGAGCAGTTCTTC.

V and J are TRBV5-1 and TRBJ2-5, with D uncertain. Germline V gene lookup returns CDR1 SGHRS and CDR2 YFSETQ. V was shortened by 0 bases and J by 7 bases, with 10 bases between the two germline ends. This CDR3 spans 13 amino acids. CDR3 in amino acids: CASSLEPPGTQYF. The CDR3 nucleotides are TGCGCCAGCAGCTTGGAGCCCCCGGGGACCCAGTACTTC.

The sample holds one count of this clone. V is TRBV19 and J is TRBJ1-4; unclear D gene. V lost 8 bases, J lost 6 bases, and 16 bases lay in between. Germline CDR1 LNHDA, CDR2 SQIVND (reference sequence). CDR3 length equals 14 residues. CDR3 in DNA: TGTGCCAGTTCCCCCAGGAGGGAGGATGAAAAACTGTTTTTT. As protein: CASSPRREDEKLFF.

This clone is a singleton in its sample. The genes are TRBV6-5 and TRBJ2-7; no clear D. Per germline, CDR1 MNHEY and CDR2 SVGAGI. The CDR3 is 13 residues long. V was trimmed by 6 bases and J by 0 bases, leaving 9 bases between them. This chain's CDR3 is CASSRKSSYEQYF. The CDR3 nucleotides read TGTGCCAGCAGCAGGAAAAGCTCCTACGAGCAGTACTTC.

The CDR3 sequence is CASSTLAGGNTGELFF. DNA for the CDR3: TGTGCCAGCAGCACACTAGCGGGGGGGAACACCGGGGAGCTGTTTTTT. The chain recombines TRBV7-6 with TRBJ2-2; 12 positions agree with TRBD2. V lost 5 bases to trimming and J lost 1 base; unmatched junction nucleotides: 2. The CDR3 has 16 amino acids. CDR1 is SGHVS, CDR2 FNYEAQ, per germline.